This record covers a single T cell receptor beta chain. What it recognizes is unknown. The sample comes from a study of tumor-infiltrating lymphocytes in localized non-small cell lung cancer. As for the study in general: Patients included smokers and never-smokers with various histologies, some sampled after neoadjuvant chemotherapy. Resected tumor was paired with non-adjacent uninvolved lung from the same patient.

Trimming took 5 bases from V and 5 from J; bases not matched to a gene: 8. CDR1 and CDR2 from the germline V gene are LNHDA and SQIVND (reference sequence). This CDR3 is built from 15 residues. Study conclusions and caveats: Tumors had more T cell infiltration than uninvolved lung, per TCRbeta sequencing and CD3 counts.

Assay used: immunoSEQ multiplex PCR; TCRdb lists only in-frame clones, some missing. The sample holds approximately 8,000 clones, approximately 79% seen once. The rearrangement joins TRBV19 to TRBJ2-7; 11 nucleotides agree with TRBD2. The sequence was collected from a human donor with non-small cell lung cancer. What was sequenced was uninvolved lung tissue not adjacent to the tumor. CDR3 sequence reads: CASSLAGGGENEQYF. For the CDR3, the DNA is TGTGCCAGTAGTCTAGCGGGAGGCGGGGAGAACGAGCAGTACTTC.